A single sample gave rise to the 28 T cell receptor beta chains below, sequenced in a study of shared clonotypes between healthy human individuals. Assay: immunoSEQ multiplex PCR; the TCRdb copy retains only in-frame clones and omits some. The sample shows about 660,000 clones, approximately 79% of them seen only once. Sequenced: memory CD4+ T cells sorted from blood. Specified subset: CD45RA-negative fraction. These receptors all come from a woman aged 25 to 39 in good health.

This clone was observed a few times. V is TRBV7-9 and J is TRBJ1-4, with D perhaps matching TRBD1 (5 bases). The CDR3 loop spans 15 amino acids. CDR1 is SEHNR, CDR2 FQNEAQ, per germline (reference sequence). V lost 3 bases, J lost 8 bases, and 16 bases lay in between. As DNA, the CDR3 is TGTGCCAGCAGCTTCGGTCCAGGGATGAGCGAAAAACTGTTTTTT. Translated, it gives CASSFGPGMSEKLFF.

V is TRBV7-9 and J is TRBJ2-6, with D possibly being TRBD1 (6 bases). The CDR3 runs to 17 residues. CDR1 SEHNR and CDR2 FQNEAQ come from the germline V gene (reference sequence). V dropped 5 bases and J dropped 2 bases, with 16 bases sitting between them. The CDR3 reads CASSPPQGLTGANVLTF. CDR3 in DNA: TGTGCCAGCAGCCCCCCTCAGGGGCTGACTGGGGCCAACGTCCTGACTTTC.

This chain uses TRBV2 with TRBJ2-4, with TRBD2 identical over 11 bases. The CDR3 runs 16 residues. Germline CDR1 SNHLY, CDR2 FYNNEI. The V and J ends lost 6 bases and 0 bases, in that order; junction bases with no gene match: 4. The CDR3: CASRRGLAGAKNIQYF. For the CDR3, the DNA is TGTGCCAGCAGGAGAGGACTAGCGGGAGCCAAAAACATTCAGTACTTC.

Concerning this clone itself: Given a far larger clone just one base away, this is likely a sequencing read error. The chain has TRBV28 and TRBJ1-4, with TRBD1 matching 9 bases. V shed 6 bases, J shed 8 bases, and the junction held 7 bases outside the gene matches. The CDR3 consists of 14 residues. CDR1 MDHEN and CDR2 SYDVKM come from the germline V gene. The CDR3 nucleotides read TGTGCCAGCAGCCGCGGACAGGGGAACGAAAAACTGTTTTTT. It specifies CASSRGQGNEKLFF.

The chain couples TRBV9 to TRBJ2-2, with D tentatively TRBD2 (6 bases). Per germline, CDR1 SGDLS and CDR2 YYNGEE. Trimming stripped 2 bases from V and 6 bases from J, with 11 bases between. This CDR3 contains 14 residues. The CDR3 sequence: CASSVGTLSGELFF. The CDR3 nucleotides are TGTGCCAGCAGCGTGGGGACTCTTTCCGGGGAGCTGTTTTTT.

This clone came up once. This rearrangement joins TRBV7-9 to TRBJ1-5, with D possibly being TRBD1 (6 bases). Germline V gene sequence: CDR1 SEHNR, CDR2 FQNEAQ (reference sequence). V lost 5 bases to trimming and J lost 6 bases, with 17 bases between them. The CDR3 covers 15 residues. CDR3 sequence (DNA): TGTGCCAGCAGCCAAGGCGGGGGGCCGGGTCAGCCCCAGCATTTT. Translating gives CASSQGGGPGQPQHF.

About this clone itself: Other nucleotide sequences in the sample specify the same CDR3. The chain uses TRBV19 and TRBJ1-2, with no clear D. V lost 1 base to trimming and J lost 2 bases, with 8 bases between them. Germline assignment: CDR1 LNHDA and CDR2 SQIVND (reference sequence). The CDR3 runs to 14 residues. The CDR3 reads CASSIVGGNYGYTF. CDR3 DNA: TGTGCCAGTAGTATAGTAGGAGGGAACTATGGCTACACCTTC.

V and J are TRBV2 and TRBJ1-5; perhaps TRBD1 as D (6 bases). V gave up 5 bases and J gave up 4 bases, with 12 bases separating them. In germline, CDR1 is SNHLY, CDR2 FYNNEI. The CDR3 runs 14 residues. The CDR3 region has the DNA TGTGCCAGCAGTCCCGCGCAGGGGAATCAGCCCCAGCATTTT. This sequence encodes CASSPAQGNQPQHF. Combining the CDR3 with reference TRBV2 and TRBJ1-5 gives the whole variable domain EPEVTQTPSHQVTQMGQEVILRCVPISNHLYFYWYRQILGQKVEFLVSFYNNEISEKSEIFDDQFSVERPDGSNFTLKIRSTKLEDSAMYFCASSPAQGNQPQHFGDGTRLSIL.

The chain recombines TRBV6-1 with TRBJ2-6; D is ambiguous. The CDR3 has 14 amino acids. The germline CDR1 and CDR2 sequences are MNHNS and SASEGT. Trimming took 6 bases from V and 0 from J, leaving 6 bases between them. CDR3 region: CASRTSSGANVLTF. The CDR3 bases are TGTGCCAGCAGGACAAGCTCTGGGGCCAACGTCCTGACTTTC.

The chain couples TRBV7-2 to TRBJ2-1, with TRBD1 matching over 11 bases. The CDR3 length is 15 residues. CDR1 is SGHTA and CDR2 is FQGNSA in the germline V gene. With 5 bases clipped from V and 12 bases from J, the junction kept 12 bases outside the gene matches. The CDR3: CASSPSGTGGRRQFF. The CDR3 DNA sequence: TGTGCCAGCAGCCCCTCCGGGACAGGGGGAAGGCGGCAGTTCTTC.

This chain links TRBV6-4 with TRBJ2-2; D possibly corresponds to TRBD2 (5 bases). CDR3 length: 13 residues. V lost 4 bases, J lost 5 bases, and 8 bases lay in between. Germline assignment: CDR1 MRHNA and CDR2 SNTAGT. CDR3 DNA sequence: TGTGCCAGCAGTGGGACTCTTACCGGGGAGCTGTTTTTT. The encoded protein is CASSGTLTGELFF.

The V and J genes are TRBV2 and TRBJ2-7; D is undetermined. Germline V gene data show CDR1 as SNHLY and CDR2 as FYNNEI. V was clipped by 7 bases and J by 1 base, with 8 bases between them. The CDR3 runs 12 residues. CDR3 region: CASTQESYEQYF. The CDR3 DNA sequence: TGTGCCAGCACCCAGGAATCCTACGAGCAGTACTTC.

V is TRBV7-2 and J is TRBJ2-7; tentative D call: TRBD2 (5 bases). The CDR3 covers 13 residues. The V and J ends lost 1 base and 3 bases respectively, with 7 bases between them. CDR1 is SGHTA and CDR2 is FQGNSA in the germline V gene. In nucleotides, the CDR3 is TGTGCCAGCAGCTTAGGGACTTTCTACGAGCAGTACTTC. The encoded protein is CASSLGTFYEQYF.

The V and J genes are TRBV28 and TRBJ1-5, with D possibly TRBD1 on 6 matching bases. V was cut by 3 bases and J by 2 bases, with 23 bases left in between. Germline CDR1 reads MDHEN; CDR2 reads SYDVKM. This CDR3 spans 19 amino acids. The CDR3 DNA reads TGTGCCAGCAGTTTTCTAGTCAGGCGCAGGGACATGGGCAATCAGCCCCAGCATTTT. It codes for CASSFLVRRRDMGNQPQHF. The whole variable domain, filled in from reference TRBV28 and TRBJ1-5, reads DVKVTQSSRYLVKRTGEKVFLECVQDMDHENMFWYRQDPGLGLRLIYFSYDVKMKEKGDIPEGYSVSREKKERFSLILESASTNQTSMYLCASSFLVRRRDMGNQPQHFGDGTRLSIL.

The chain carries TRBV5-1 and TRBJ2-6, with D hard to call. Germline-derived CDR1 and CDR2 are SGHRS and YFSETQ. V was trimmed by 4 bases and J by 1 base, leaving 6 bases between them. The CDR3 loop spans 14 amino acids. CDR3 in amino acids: CASSPLSGANVLTF. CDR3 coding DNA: TGCGCCAGCAGCCCCCTTTCTGGGGCCAACGTCCTGACTTTC. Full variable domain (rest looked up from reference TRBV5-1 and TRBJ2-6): KAGVTQTPRYLIKTRGQQVTLSCSPISGHRSVSWYQQTPGQGLQFLFEYFSETQRNKGNFPGRFSGRQFSNSRSEMNVSTLELGDSALYLCASSPLSGANVLTFGAGSRLTVL.

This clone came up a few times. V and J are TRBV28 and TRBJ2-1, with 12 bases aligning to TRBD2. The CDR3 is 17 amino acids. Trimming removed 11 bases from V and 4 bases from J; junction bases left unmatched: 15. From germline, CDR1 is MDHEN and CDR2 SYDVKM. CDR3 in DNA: TGTGCCTCGACGGGGCTAGCGGGAGGGGGCTGGTACAATGAGCAGTTCTTC. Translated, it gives CASTGLAGGGWYNEQFF. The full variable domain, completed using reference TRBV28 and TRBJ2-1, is DVKVTQSSRYLVKRTGEKVFLECVQDMDHENMFWYRQDPGLGLRLIYFSYDVKMKEKGDIPEGYSVSREKKERFSLILESASTNQTSMYLCASTGLAGGGWYNEQFFGPGTRLTVL.

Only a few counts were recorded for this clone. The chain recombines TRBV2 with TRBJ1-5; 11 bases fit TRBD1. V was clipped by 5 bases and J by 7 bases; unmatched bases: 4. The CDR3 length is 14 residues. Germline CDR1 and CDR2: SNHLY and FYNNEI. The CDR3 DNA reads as TGTGCCAGCAGTACCCGGGACAGGGGGCAGCCCCAGCATTTT. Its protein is CASSTRDRGQPQHF.

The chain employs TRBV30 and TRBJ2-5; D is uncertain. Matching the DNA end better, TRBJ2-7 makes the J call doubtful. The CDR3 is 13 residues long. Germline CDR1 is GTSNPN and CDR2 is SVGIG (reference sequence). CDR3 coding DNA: TGTGCCTGGAGTAGGGCAGTCTCCTACGAGCAGTACTTC. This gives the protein CAWSRAVSYEQYF.

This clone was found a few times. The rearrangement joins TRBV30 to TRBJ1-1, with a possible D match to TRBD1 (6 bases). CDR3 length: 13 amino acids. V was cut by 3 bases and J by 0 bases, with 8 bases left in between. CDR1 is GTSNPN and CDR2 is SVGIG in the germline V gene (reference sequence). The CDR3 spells CAWSRTVNTEAFF. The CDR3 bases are TGTGCCTGGAGCCGGACAGTGAACACTGAAGCTTTCTTT.

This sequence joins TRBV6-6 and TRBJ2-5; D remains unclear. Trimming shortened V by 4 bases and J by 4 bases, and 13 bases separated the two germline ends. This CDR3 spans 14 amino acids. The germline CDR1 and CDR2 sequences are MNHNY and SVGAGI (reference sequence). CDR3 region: CASSSPTWGETQYF. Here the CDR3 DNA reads TGTGCCAGCAGTTCACCTACTTGGGGAGAGACCCAGTACTTC.

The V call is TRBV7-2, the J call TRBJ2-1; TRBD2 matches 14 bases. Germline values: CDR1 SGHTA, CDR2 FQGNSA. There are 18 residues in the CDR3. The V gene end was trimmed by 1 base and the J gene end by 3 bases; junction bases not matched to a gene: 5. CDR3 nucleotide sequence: TGTGCCAGCAGCTTAGGGGGACTAGCGGGAGTGGGCTACAATGAGCAGTTCTTC. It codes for CASSLGGLAGVGYNEQFF.

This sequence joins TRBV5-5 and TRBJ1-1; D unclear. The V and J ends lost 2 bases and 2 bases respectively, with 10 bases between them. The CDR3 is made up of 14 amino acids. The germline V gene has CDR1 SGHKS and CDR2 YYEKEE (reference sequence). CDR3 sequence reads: CASSFERINTEAFF. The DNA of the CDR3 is TGTGCCAGCAGCTTTGAACGGATAAACACTGAAGCTTTCTTT.

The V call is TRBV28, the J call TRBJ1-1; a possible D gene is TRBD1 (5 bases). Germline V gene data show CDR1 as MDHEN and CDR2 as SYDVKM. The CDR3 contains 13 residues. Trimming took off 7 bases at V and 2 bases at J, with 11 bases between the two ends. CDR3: CASTWDGNTEAFF. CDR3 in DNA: TGTGCCAGCACCTGGGACGGAAACACTGAAGCTTTCTTT.

DNA of the CDR3: TGTGCCAGCAGGCCCTTCGACAGGGGCTCCTACGAGCAGTACTTC. It is translated as CASRPFDRGSYEQYF. The chain carries TRBV27 and TRBJ2-7; 8 bases map to TRBD1. Looked up from germline, CDR1 is MNHEY and CDR2 is SMNVEV (reference sequence). V was clipped by 6 bases and J by 0 bases; unmatched bases: 7. The CDR3 has 15 amino acids.

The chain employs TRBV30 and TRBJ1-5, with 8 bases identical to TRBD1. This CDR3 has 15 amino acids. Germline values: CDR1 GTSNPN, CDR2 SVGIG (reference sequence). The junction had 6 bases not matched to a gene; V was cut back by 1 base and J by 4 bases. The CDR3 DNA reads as TGTGCCTGGAGTGAGGGACAGGTGGGGAATCAGCCCCAGCATTTT. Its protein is CAWSEGQVGNQPQHF.

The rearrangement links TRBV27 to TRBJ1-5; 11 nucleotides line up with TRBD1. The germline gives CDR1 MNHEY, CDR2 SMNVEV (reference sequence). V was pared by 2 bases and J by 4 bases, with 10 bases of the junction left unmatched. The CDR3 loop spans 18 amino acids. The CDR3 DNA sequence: TGTGCCAGCAGTTTAACCGGGACAGGGGGATCACGGAATCAGCCCCAGCATTTT. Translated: CASSLTGTGGSRNQPQHF.

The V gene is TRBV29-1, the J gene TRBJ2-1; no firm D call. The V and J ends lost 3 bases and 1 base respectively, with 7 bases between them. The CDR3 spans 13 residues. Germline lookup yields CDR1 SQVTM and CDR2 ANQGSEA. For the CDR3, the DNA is TGCAGCGTTGACCCGGTTTCCTACAATGAGCAGTTCTTC. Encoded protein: CSVDPVSYNEQFF.

The CDR3 region has the DNA TGTGCCAGCAGCTACTGGGGGGGCTCGAACACTGAAGCTTTCTTT. It is translated as CASSYWGGSNTEAFF. The V call is TRBV28, the J call TRBJ1-1; a possible D gene is TRBD1 (6 bases). V lost 6 bases to trimming and J lost 1 base, with 15 bases between them. Germline CDR1 and CDR2: MDHEN and SYDVKM. This CDR3 region has 15 residues.